The clone carrying this T cell receptor (beta chain) was seen only a few times. Its target is not known. At one end the junction does not follow the germline gene, possibly because of a read error. TCRdb called clones again from the PCR reads with MiXCR. Of fewer than 45,000 clones in the sample, about 20% are singletons; the top ten hold about 16%. The data were obtained in a study of metastatic and nonmetastatic thyroid tumors. Turning to the study itself: Patients with malignant and benign thyroid disease provided blood and tumor or nodule tissue, whose repertoires were compared.

Thyroid surgery had not been preceded by any treatment in any patient. The CDR3 spans 16 residues. CDR1 and CDR2 from the germline V gene are MNHNS and SASEGT. Study-wide findings and caveats: Benign nodules were reported to have significantly lower TCR beta diversity than malignant thyroid tumors, in blood and tumor.

The sequence derives from a female donor with papillary thyroid cancer or a benign thyroid nodule (not recorded which). Some clones in this sample may be carry-over from other donors' samples. The rearrangement joins TRBV6-1 to TRBJ2-1; 8 nucleotides agree with TRBD2. The material sequenced was blood. This CDR3 reads CARSAIWVAGRNEQFF. DNA of the CDR3: TGTGCCAGAAGTGCAATCTGGGTAGCGGGAAGAAATGAGCAGTTCTTC.